This T cell receptor beta chain was retrieved from a study of blood T cell repertoires in COVID-19. Overall study: The samples span acute and convalescent COVID-19 from the United States, Italy and Spain.

The CDR3 runs to 16 residues. Germline CDR1 MNHEY, CDR2 SMNVEV (reference sequence). V lost 6 bases and J lost 1; bases outside the gene matches: 7. The repertoire was sequenced with immunoSEQ multiplex PCR; TCRdb's copy has only in-frame clones and lacks some. The sample yields some 130,000 clones, about 88% seen once. Participants' reported clinical history set cohort assignment. Sequencing was performed on PBMCs or T cells enriched from blood (not recorded which). This TCR derives from a man aged 40-55 years with acute COVID-19. The rearrangement uses TRBV27 and TRBJ2-5; 11 bases agree with TRBD2. As DNA, the CDR3 is TGTGCCAGCAGCCGGGCCGGGACTAGCGGCCAAGAGACCCAGTACTTC. Amino acids: CASSRAGTSGQETQYF.